The sequence of this T cell receptor beta chain was determined in a study of blood T cell repertoires in COVID-19. On the study more broadly: In each case, the material was cDNA or gDNA derived from T cells, B-cell-depleted T cells, or PBMCs.

The CDR3 totals 16 residues. J lost 4 bases, V lost 2 bases, and 4 bases had no gene match. The germline CDR1 and CDR2 sequences are SEHNR and FQNEAQ (reference sequence). Assay: immunoSEQ multiplex PCR; the TCRdb copy retains only in-frame clones and omits some. The sample has 270,000 or so clones; about nine tenths are singletons. This sequence was found in a woman aged 25-40 years with COVID-19, enrolled during active disease. Specimen: peripheral blood. The rearrangement joins TRBV7-9 to TRBJ2-2, with TRBD1 matching 10 bases. In DNA, the CDR3 is TGTGCCAGCAGCTTACCCGACAGGGGGCCCACCGGGGAGCTGTTTTTT. As protein: CASSLPDRGPTGELFF.